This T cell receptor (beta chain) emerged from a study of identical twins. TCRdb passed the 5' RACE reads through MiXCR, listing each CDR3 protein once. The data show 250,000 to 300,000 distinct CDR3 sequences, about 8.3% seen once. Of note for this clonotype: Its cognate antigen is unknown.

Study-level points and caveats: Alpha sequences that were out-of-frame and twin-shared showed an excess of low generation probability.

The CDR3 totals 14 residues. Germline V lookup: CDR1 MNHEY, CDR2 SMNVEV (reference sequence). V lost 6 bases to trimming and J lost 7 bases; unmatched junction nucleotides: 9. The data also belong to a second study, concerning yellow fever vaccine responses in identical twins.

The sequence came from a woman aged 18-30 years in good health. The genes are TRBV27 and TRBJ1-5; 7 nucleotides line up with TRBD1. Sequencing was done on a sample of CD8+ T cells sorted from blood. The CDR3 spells CASSHTGAVQPQHF. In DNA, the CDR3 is TGTGCCAGCAGCCACACAGGGGCAGTCCAGCCCCAGCATTTT.